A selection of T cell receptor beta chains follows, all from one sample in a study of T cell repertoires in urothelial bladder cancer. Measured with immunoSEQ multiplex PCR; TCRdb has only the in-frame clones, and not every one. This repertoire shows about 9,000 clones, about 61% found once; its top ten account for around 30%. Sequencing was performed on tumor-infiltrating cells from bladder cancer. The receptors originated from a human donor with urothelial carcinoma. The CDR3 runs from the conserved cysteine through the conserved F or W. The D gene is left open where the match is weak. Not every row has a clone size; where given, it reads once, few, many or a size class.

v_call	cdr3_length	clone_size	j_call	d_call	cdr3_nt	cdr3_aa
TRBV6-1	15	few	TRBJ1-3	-	TGTGCCAGCGCTACAGGGCCCGGTTCTGGAAACACCATATATTTT	CASATGPGSGNTIYF
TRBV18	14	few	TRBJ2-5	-	TGTGCCAGCTCACCAAGCTTAGGGGGAGAGACCCAGTACTTC	CASSPSLGGETQYF
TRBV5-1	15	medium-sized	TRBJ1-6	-	TGCGCCAGCAGCTTGGCCGGGCTTTCGAATTCACCCCTCCACTTT	CASSLAGLSNSPLHF
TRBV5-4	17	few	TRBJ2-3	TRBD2	TGTGCCAGCAGCTTGGGGGTTACTAGCGGGGGCACAGATACGCAGTATTTT	CASSLGVTSGGTDTQYF
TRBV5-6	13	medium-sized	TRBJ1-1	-	TGTGCCAGCAGCTTGGGGACGGACACTGAAGCTTTCTTT	CASSLGTDTEAFF
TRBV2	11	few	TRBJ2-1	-	TGTGCCAGCAGCTTTTACAATGAGCAGTTCTTC	CASSFYNEQFF
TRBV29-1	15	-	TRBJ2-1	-	TGCAGCACAGGCCTGAGGAGAGTAGGCTACAATGAGCAGTTCTTC	CSTGLRRVGYNEQFF
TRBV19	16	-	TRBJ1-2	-	TGTGCCAGTAGTAAACCCTCCAGGGGAACACACTATGGCTACACCTTC	CASSKPSRGTHYGYTF
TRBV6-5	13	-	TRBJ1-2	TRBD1	TGTGCCAGCCAAAAAACAGGGGAGTATGGCTACACCTTC	CASQKTGEYGYTF
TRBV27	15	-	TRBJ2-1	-	TGTGCCAGCAGTTCTCTCCCCTACTCTCCCAATGAGCAGTTCTTC	CASSSLPYSPNEQFF